A selection of T cell receptor beta chains follows, all from one sample in a study of CD8+CD57+ T cells in acquired aplastic anemia. TCRdb called the reads again in MiXCR, with one record for every CDR3 protein. The sample holds 400,000 to 450,000 distinct CDR3 sequences; 55% to 70% are singletons and the top ten take under 5%. Sequencing was carried out using sorted CD4+, CD8+, or CD8+CD57+ T cells (not recorded which) from PBMCs. The receptors come from a human donor in good health, serving as a control. CDR3s include the opening cysteine and the closing phenylalanine or tryptophan. A D gene is named only where the DNA matches it firmly. For some rows the clone size is stated as once, few or many, or as a class when expanded; others skip it.

clone size: many
J gene: TRBJ2-1
D gene: TRBD1
V gene: TRBV5-1
CDR3 protein: CASSGTGGWYNEQFF
CDR3 DNA: TGCGCCAGCAGCGGAACAGGGGGGTGGTACAATGAGCAGTTCTTC

clone size: NA
J gene: TRBJ2-5
D gene: TRBD2
V gene: TRBV10-3
CDR3 protein: CAISSGTSGETQYF
CDR3 DNA: TGTGCCATCAGCTCCGGGACTAGCGGCGAGACCCAGTACTTC

clone size: NA
J gene: TRBJ1-2
D gene: NA
V gene: TRBV19
CDR3 protein: CASSGGINYGYTF
CDR3 DNA: TGTGCCAGTAGTGGGGGAATTAACTATGGCTACACCTTC

clone size: many
J gene: TRBJ2-1
D gene: TRBD2
V gene: TRBV27
CDR3 protein: CASSGTKTYNEQFF
CDR3 DNA: TGTGCCAGTTCGGGGACTAAAACCTACAATGAGCAGTTCTTC

clone size: NA
J gene: TRBJ1-1
D gene: NA
V gene: TRBV18
CDR3 protein: CASSPGVPATNEAFF
CDR3 DNA: TGTGCCAGCTCACCGGGAGTCCCCGCAACTAATGAAGCTTTCTTT

clone size: NA
J gene: TRBJ1-1
D gene: NA
V gene: TRBV15
CDR3 protein: CATARGRTGNTEAFF
CDR3 DNA: TGTGCCACTGCCAGAGGCCGGACGGGGAACACTGAAGCTTTCTTT

clone size: once
J gene: TRBJ2-5
D gene: NA
V gene: TRBV7-3
CDR3 protein: CASSLTARETQYF
CDR3 DNA: TGTGCTAGCAGCTTGACAGCGCGAGAGACCCAGTACTTC

clone size: NA
J gene: TRBJ2-3
D gene: NA
V gene: TRBV7-2
CDR3 protein: CASRPRGEGPHPFYF
CDR3 DNA: TGTGCCAGCAGACCCCGCGGGGAAGGGCCCCACCCCTTTTATTTT

clone size: many
J gene: TRBJ1-2
D gene: NA
V gene: TRBV5-1
CDR3 protein: CASSLGTDNYGYTF
CDR3 DNA: TGCGCCAGCAGCTTGGGGACAGACAACTATGGCTACACCTTC

clone size: many
J gene: TRBJ2-3
D gene: TRBD1
V gene: TRBV20-1
CDR3 protein: CSAEDRARDTQYF
CDR3 DNA: TGCAGCGCCGAGGACAGGGCCCGAGATACGCAGTATTTT

clone size: NA
J gene: TRBJ2-7
D gene: NA
V gene: TRBV24-1
CDR3 protein: CATSDLGAGHDEQYF
CDR3 DNA: TGTGCCACCAGTGATTTGGGGGCGGGCCACGACGAGCAGTACTTT

clone size: many
J gene: TRBJ1-2
D gene: NA
V gene: TRBV4-1
CDR3 protein: CASSQDPVGNYGYTF
CDR3 DNA: TGCGCCAGCAGCCAAGATCCGGTTGGGAACTATGGCTACACCTTC

clone size: NA
J gene: TRBJ2-7
D gene: NA
V gene: TRBV10-2
CDR3 protein: CAISHPGNQQYF
CDR3 DNA: TGCGCCATCAGTCACCCAGGGAACCAGCAGTACTTC

clone size: NA
J gene: TRBJ1-2
D gene: TRBD1
V gene: TRBV7-2
CDR3 protein: CASSLNNRGVDGYTF
CDR3 DNA: TGTGCCAGCAGCTTAAATAACAGGGGCGTAGATGGCTACACCTTC

clone size: NA
J gene: TRBJ2-1
D gene: TRBD2
V gene: TRBV7-2
CDR3 protein: CASSRMTSGNEQFF
CDR3 DNA: TGTGCCAGCAGCCGGATGACTAGCGGCAATGAGCAGTTCTTC

clone size: NA
J gene: TRBJ2-1
D gene: NA
V gene: TRBV20-1
CDR3 protein: CSASPVGGRGNEQFF
CDR3 DNA: TGCAGTGCTAGCCCTGTCGGGGGGCGGGGCAATGAGCAGTTCTTC

clone size: NA
J gene: TRBJ2-7
D gene: NA
V gene: TRBV10-1
CDR3 protein: CASSRGNSYEQYF
CDR3 DNA: TGCGCCAGCAGCCGGGGCAATTCCTACGAGCAGTACTTC

clone size: NA
J gene: TRBJ2-7
D gene: NA
V gene: TRBV5-1
CDR3 protein: CASSLSGNRSYEQYF
CDR3 DNA: TGCGCCAGCAGCTTGTCTGGGAACAGGAGCTACGAGCAGTACTTC

clone size: NA
J gene: TRBJ1-2
D gene: NA
V gene: TRBV19
CDR3 protein: CASSIGQRIRNYGYTF
CDR3 DNA: TGTGCCAGTAGTATTGGACAGCGGATCCGTAACTATGGCTACACCTTC

clone size: NA
J gene: TRBJ1-1
D gene: NA
V gene: TRBV7-2
CDR3 protein: CASSPPGTGGTEAFF
CDR3 DNA: TGTGCCAGCAGCCCCCCAGGGACGGGGGGTACTGAGGCTTTCTTT

clone size: NA
J gene: TRBJ2-5
D gene: NA
V gene: TRBV9
CDR3 protein: CASSLHVSPETQYF
CDR3 DNA: TGTGCCAGCAGTCTACACGTCTCGCCAGAGACCCAGTACTTC

clone size: NA
J gene: TRBJ2-2
D gene: NA
V gene: TRBV7-2
CDR3 protein: CASTNHGTSYLYF
CDR3 DNA: TGTGCCAGCACCAATCACGGGACCTCCTACCTGTATTTC

clone size: NA
J gene: TRBJ1-1
D gene: NA
V gene: TRBV20-1
CDR3 protein: CSARDPGLTNTEAFF
CDR3 DNA: TGCAGTGCTAGAGACCCGGGACTCACGAACACTGAAGCTTTCTTT

clone size: NA
J gene: TRBJ2-1
D gene: NA
V gene: TRBV12-3/TRBV12-4
CDR3 protein: CASSFYICSARAPDRVGNEQFF
CDR3 DNA: NA

clone size: NA
J gene: TRBJ2-2
D gene: NA
V gene: TRBV15
CDR3 protein: CATSSEGSFPGELFF
CDR3 DNA: TGTGCCACCAGCAGTGAAGGGTCCTTCCCCGGGGAGCTGTTTTTT

clone size: many
J gene: TRBJ2-5
D gene: TRBD1
V gene: TRBV2
CDR3 protein: CASTSRQGHQETQYF
CDR3 DNA: TGTGCCAGCACATCCCGACAGGGCCACCAAGAGACCCAGTACTTC

clone size: once
J gene: TRBJ2-7
D gene: NA
V gene: TRBV9
CDR3 protein: CASSMLGGGGAEYF
CDR3 DNA: TGCGCCAGCAGCATGCTGGGGGGGGGGGGCGCGGAGTACTTC

clone size: NA
J gene: TRBJ1-5
D gene: NA
V gene: TRBV5-1
CDR3 protein: CASSFHGTSQPQHF
CDR3 DNA: TGTGCCAGCAGCTTCCACGGGACTAGCCAGCCCCAGCATTTT

clone size: once
J gene: TRBJ1-4
D gene: NA
V gene: TRBV19
CDR3 protein: CASRPGQGIPLWERDLF
CDR3 DNA: NA

clone size: many
J gene: TRBJ1-2
D gene: TRBD1
V gene: TRBV7-3
CDR3 protein: CASSFDPDRGWKNYGYTF
CDR3 DNA: TGTGCCAGCAGCTTCGATCCGGACAGGGGGTGGAAAAACTATGGCTACACCTTC

clone size: NA
J gene: TRBJ2-5
D gene: NA
V gene: TRBV29-1
CDR3 protein: CSAGLNQETQYF
CDR3 DNA: TGCAGCGCTGGACTAAACCAAGAGACCCAGTACTTC

clone size: NA
J gene: TRBJ1-1
D gene: TRBD1
V gene: TRBV7-9
CDR3 protein: CASSRTGRGSEAFF
CDR3 DNA: TGTGCCAGCAGCCGGACAGGGCGCGGATCCGAAGCTTTCTTT

clone size: NA
J gene: TRBJ1-6
D gene: TRBD1
V gene: TRBV5-1
CDR3 protein: CASSSRTGAGSPLHF
CDR3 DNA: TGCGCCAGCAGCTCGAGGACAGGGGCAGGTTCACCCCTCCACTTT

clone size: NA
J gene: TRBJ1-6
D gene: NA
V gene: TRBV7-8
CDR3 protein: CASSLVPRDSYNPLHF
CDR3 DNA: TGTGCCAGCAGCTTAGTCCCCAGGGACTCCTATAATCCACTCCACTTT

clone size: NA
J gene: TRBJ1-6
D gene: TRBD1
V gene: TRBV5-1
CDR3 protein: CASSWDRAPLHF
CDR3 DNA: TGCGCCAGCAGCTGGGACAGGGCACCCCTCCACTTT

clone size: NA
J gene: TRBJ1-5
D gene: NA
V gene: TRBV19
CDR3 protein: CASSILGREPYGHTHDF
CDR3 DNA: TGTGCCAGTAGTATACTTGGCCGGGAACCGTATGGCCACACCCACGATTTT